One T cell receptor (beta chain) is described in this entry. Its matching antigen is unknown. This entry is derived from a study of T-cell reconstitution after alpha-beta-depleted transplantation in children. Whole-study results and caveats: Where some patients showed high TCRbeta diversity at day 60, it came from recipient T cells and thymic progenitors that had survived. Roughly two months post-transplant, alpha-beta T cells reportedly originated from several hundred graft clones that had expanded. Most T-cell counts and diversity one year after the transplant came from T cells that were newly produced.

This CDR3 spans 17 amino acids. V shed 2 bases and J shed 3 bases, with 19 bases lying between them. The germline CDR1 and CDR2 sequences are SEHNR and FQNEAQ (reference sequence). The TCRbeta library was prepared with unique molecular identifiers. Each CDR3 protein gets one entry after TCRdb re-called the PCR reads with MiXCR. The sample holds around 800,000 distinct CDR3 sequences, about 15% seen once. The chain links TRBV7-9 to TRBJ2-5; no firm D call. The sample in question was PBMCs, mostly from graft donor cells, obtained 360 days after TCRalphabeta/CD19-depleted stem cell transplant. This TCR was sampled from a male patient younger than 18 who had a stem cell transplant for acute lymphoblastic leukemia, so the T cells may come from the graft donor. The CDR3 reads CASSLLTLKRTEETQYF. As DNA, the CDR3 is TGTGCCAGCAGCTTATTAACGCTGAAGAGGACGGAAGAGACCCAGTACTTC.